This TCR beta chain was sequenced during a study of T cell clonality in common variable immunodeficiency. The CDR3 runs to 16 residues. Germline V lookup: CDR1 SGHVS, CDR2 FQNEAQ. V shed 7 bases and J shed 1 base, with 17 bases lying between them. Data came from immunoSEQ multiplex PCR; TCRdb stores just in-frame clones and leaves some out. The record shows 25,000 to 35,000 clones for this sample, with no singletons present. Study-wide results and limits: Common variable immunodeficiency TCR beta sequences reportedly had fewer deletions and N-nucleotide insertions. Shared TCRbeta clones were fewer between CVID subjects than controls.

About this clone itself: Antigen specificity is unknown. The read ends 3 residues early relative to the CDR3; the germline J gene fills the gap. The sample contains more than one DNA sequence encoding this CDR3.

The sequence derives from a human donor with common variable immunodeficiency. The chain links TRBV7-8 to TRBJ2-1, with D possibly TRBD1 on 6 matching bases. The sequencing sample was made of peripheral blood mononuclear cells. Partial CDR3 DNA: TGTGCCAGCACCCCCAGGGGTTTCGGGTCCTACAATGAG. Translating gives CASTPRGFGSYNE. The CDR3 in its entirety is CASTPRGFGSYNEQFF.